The T cell receptor beta chain described here comes from a study of blood T cell repertoires in COVID-19. Authors' data handling: It was from reference gene primer amplification that nucleated cell counts were estimated. Measured with immunoSEQ multiplex PCR; TCRdb has only the in-frame clones, and not every one. The DNA was the basis for D and trimming; V, J and clone size are from that table. The data contain 200,000 to 250,000 clones, around 83% of them singletons. The TCR was taken from a man aged 35-49 years with acute or convalescent COVID-19. The specimen sequenced was peripheral blood.

CDR3 loop: CASSAAGSYEQYF. CDR3 DNA sequence: TGTGCCAGCAGTGCGGCAGGCTCCTACGAGCAGTACTTC. The V gene is TRBV2, the J gene TRBJ2-7; no clear D. Per germline, CDR1 SNHLY and CDR2 FYNNEI. Between the trimmed V and J ends, which lost 4 bases and 0 bases, there was a span of 7 bases. The CDR3 runs to 13 residues.